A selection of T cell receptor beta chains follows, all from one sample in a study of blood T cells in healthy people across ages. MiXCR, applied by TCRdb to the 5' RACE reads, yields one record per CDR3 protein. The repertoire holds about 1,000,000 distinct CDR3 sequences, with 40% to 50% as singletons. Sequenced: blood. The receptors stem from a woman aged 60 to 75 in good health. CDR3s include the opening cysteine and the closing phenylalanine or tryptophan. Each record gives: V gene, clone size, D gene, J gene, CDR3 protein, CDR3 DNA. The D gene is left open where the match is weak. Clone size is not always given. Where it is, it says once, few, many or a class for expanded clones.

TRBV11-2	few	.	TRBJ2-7	CASTPPAYSSYEQYF	TGTGCCAGCACCCCGCCCGCATATTCCTCCTACGAGCAGTACTTC
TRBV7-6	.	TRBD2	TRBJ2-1	CASSLISGNYPEQFF	TGTGCCAGCAGCTTAATTAGCGGGAACTACCCTGAGCAGTTCTTC
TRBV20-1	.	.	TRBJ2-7	CSALDVALSSYEQYF	TGCAGTGCCTTAGATGTGGCACTGAGCTCCTACGAGCAGTACTTC
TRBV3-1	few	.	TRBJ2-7	CASSQDPGTKAYEQYF	TGTGCCAGCAGCCAGGATCCGGGAACCAAAGCCTACGAGCAGTACTTC
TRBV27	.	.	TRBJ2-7	CASSSIGSQVPLFTEQYF	TGTGCCAGCAGTTCCATAGGGTCACAGGTTCCTCTATTCACCGAGCAGTACTTC
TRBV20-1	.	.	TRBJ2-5	CSARPPGQPQETQYF	TGCAGTGCCAGACCCCCCGGACAGCCCCAAGAGACCCAGTACTTC
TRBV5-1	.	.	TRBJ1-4	CASSLGGGNKKLFF	TGCGCCAGCAGCTTGGGGGGGGGGAACAAAAAACTGTTTTTT
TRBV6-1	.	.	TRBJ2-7	CASSDIPYEQYF	TGTGCCAGCAGTGATATTCCCTACGAGCAGTACTTC
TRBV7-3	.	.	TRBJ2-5	CASSLQGWETQYF	TGTGCCAGCAGCTTACAGGGTTGGGAGACCCAGTACTTC
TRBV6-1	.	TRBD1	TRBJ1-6	CASSPDRAGSPLHF	TGTGCCAGCAGTCCGGACAGGGCGGGTTCACCCCTCCACTTT
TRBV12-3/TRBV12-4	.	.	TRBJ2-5	CASSLRELEETQYF	TGTGCCAGCAGTTTACGGGAGCTGGAAGAGACCCAGTACTTC
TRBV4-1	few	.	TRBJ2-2	CASSRARDGELFF	TGCGCCAGCAGCCGAGCCAGGGACGGGGAGCTGTTTTTT
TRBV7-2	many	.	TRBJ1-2	CASSPGATRYGYTF	TGTGCCAGCAGCCCCGGGGCGACTCGATATGGCTACACCTTC
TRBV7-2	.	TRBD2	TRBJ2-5	CASAWGTSGRRVETQYF	TGTGCCAGCGCGTGGGGGACTAGCGGGAGACGAGTGGAGACCCAGTACTTC
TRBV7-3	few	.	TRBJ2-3	CASSPSGWRTDTQYF	TGTGCCAGCAGCCCCTCTGGATGGCGGACAGATACGCAGTATTTT
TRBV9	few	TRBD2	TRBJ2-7	CASSLQPTSGSYEQYF	TGTGCCAGCAGCCTTCAACCGACTAGCGGCTCCTACGAGCAGTACTTC